This T cell receptor beta chain was captured in a study of T cell responses to AZD1222 COVID-19 vaccine. Study-wide points: Donors were chiefly white British, with a greater number of females, and clonal diversity was perhaps underestimated.

Here immunoSEQ multiplex PCR was the method, and the copy in TCRdb shows in-frame clones only, minus some. The repertoire consists of 130,000 or so clones, with roughly nine tenths occurring once and the leading ten covering 6.3%. Of note for this clone: Its antigen is still unknown.

There are 16 residues in the CDR3. J lost 6 bases, V lost 0 bases, and 8 bases had no gene match. Germline CDR1 reads MNHNY; CDR2 reads SVGAGI (reference sequence). This clonotype originated in an adult in good health. The genes are TRBV6-6 and TRBJ2-1, with TRBD1 matching 7 bases. This specimen consisted of peripheral blood, obtained on day 0 of AZD1222 vaccination. CDR3 region: CASSYSRTGSFNEQFF. CDR3 nucleotides: TGTGCCAGCAGTTACTCTCGGACAGGTAGTTTCAATGAGCAGTTCTTC.